Listed below are T cell receptor beta chains from one sample, sequenced in a study of blood T cell repertoires in COVID-19. Profiling relied on immunoSEQ multiplex PCR, and the TCRdb table lists in-frame clones only, not all of them. This table has 97,000 or so clones, 81% appearing once. Sequenced material: peripheral blood. The receptors derive from a man aged 55-75 years with acute or convalescent COVID-19. The CDR3 runs from the conserved cysteine through the conserved F or W. A D gene is named only where the DNA matches it firmly. The size entry is marked missing in some rows and otherwise reads once, few, many or a size class.

cdr3_aa cdr3_nt v_call cdr3_length j_call d_call clone_size
CSASRSDGYTF TGCAGTGCTAGCAGGTCTGATGGCTACACCTTC TRBV20-1 11 TRBJ1-2 . once
CATSGGGSQTQYF TGTGCCACCAGTGGCGGAGGGTCGCAGACCCAGTACTTC TRBV24-1 13 TRBJ2-5 . .
CASSFADTEAFF TGTGCCAGCAGCTTTGCAGACACTGAAGCTTTCTTT TRBV7-9 12 TRBJ1-1 . .
CASSKREEAGGYNEQFF TGTGCCAGCAGCAAAAGAGAGGAAGCGGGGGGGTACAATGAGCAGTTCTTC TRBV21-1 17 TRBJ2-1 . .
CATETPAYEQYF TGCGCCACCGAGACACCCGCCTACGAGCAGTACTTC TRBV10-2 12 TRBJ2-7 . few
CASSPDPGNNEQFF TGTGCCAGCAGCCCGGATCCAGGGAACAATGAGCAGTTCTTC TRBV5-4 14 TRBJ2-1 . once
CASILGARSEAFF TGTGCCAGCATCTTGGGGGCGAGGTCTGAAGCTTTCTTT TRBV12-3/TRBV12-4 13 TRBJ1-1 . .
CASSSRLTGSIHEQYF TGTGCCAGCAGCTCGAGACTGACAGGGTCGATCCACGAGCAGTACTTC TRBV7-6 16 TRBJ2-7 TRBD1 once
CASSLGRQVEAFF TGTGCCAGCAGCTTAGGGAGACAGGTTGAAGCTTTCTTT TRBV7-2 13 TRBJ1-1 . many
CSVNRGTSYGYTF TGCAGCGTAAATCGGGGGACGAGCTATGGCTACACCTTC TRBV29-1 13 TRBJ1-2 . few
CASRGTGLDTEAFF TGTGCCAGTAGGGGGACAGGATTGGACACTGAAGCTTTCTTT TRBV19 14 TRBJ1-1 TRBD1 few
CASSGQGTGNEQFF TGTGCCAGCAGCGGACAGGGGACGGGGAATGAGCAGTTCTTC TRBV7-3 14 TRBJ2-1 TRBD1 .
CASSVLPEETQYF TGTGCCAGCAGCGTTTTGCCTGAGGAGACCCAGTACTTC TRBV9 13 TRBJ2-5 . .
CASSLQGKSGYTF TGTGCCAGCAGCTTACAGGGGAAGAGTGGCTACACCTTC TRBV7-2 13 TRBJ1-2 . .
CASSRGLAGGKEQFF TGTGCCAGCAGTCGGGGACTAGCGGGAGGGAAAGAGCAGTTCTTC TRBV2 15 TRBJ2-1 TRBD2 once
CAISGFGRSARFF TGTGCCATCAGTGGCTTCGGGAGATCGGCGCGGTTCTTC TRBV10-3 13 TRBJ2-1 . .
CASSGGTSAQETQYF TGCGCCAGCAGCGGGGGGACTAGCGCACAAGAGACCCAGTACTTC TRBV5-1 15 TRBJ2-5 TRBD2 .
CASSLAGLRREGEQFF TGTGCCAGCAGCTTAGCCGGGCTGCGTCGGGAAGGTGAGCAGTTCTTC TRBV7-2 16 TRBJ2-1 . .
CASSPPGQGTYGYTF TGTGCCAGTAGTCCGCCGGGACAGGGGACCTATGGCTACACCTTC TRBV19 15 TRBJ1-2 TRBD1 .
CASSVGTGLNEQFF TGTGCCAGCAGCGTAGGGACAGGTCTTAATGAGCAGTTCTTC TRBV7-3 14 TRBJ2-1 TRBD1 .
CASRRTEGRYEQYF TGCGCCAGCCGTAGGACAGAAGGGCGCTACGAGCAGTACTTC TRBV5-1 14 TRBJ2-7 . .
CASSLEGGSYEQYF TGCGCCAGCAGCTTGGAGGGAGGGTCCTACGAGCAGTACTTC TRBV5-1 14 TRBJ2-7 TRBD2 few
CASSSSQFSGNTIYF TGTGCCAGCAGTTCCTCCCAGTTCTCTGGAAACACCATATATTTT TRBV6-5 15 TRBJ1-3 . .
CASSLRGTGREPQHF TGTGCCAGCAGCTTGAGGGGGACCGGTCGGGAGCCCCAGCATTTT TRBV7-2 15 TRBJ1-5 . .
CASTYPGGDETQYF TGTGCCAGCACCTACCCGGGCGGGGACGAGACCCAGTACTTC TRBV7-2 14 TRBJ2-5 . .
CASSKPPTITVFPPQETQYF TGTGCCAGCAGCAAACCCCCAACGATAACGGTTTTCCCCCCCCAAGAGACCCAGTACTTC TRBV21-1 20 TRBJ2-5 . .
CAISANGQGGNSPLHF TGTGCCATCAGTGCGAACGGACAGGGAGGAAATTCACCCCTCCACTTT TRBV10-3 16 TRBJ1-6 TRBD1 .
CASGASGQSYNEQFF TGTGCTAGTGGTGCGTCGGGACAGTCTTACAATGAGCAGTTCTTC TRBV12-5 15 TRBJ2-1 TRBD1 .
CASSYRGGYTF TGTGCCAGCAGCTACAGGGGTGGCTACACCTTC TRBV13 11 TRBJ1-2 TRBD1 few
CASSDIPGQGDSPLHF TGTGCCAGCAGTGATATCCCGGGACAGGGGGATTCACCCCTCCACTTT TRBV6-1 16 TRBJ1-6 TRBD1 .
CASSPGHHGYTF TGTGCCAGCTCCCCTGGGCACCATGGCTACACCTTC TRBV6-5 12 TRBJ1-2 . once
CASSPTSLNTGELFF TGTGCCAGCAGCCCCACTAGTCTGAACACCGGGGAGCTGTTTTTT TRBV7-9 15 TRBJ2-2 . .
CASSRASTYQETQYF TGTGCCAGCTCCCGGGCCTCTACGTACCAAGAGACCCAGTACTTC TRBV4-2 15 TRBJ2-5 . .
CASGAGGGSEETQYF TGTGCCAGCGGAGCGGGAGGGGGCTCCGAAGAGACCCAGTACTTC TRBV9 15 TRBJ2-5 TRBD2 .
CATSDRQDLYTF TGTGCCACCAGTGATCGGCAGGATCTCTACACCTTC TRBV24-1 12 TRBJ1-2 . .
CASSSDSGYYGYTF TGTGCCAGCAGCTCCGATTCAGGGTACTATGGCTACACCTTC TRBV7-2 14 TRBJ1-2 . .
CASSLHTTDTQYF TGTGCCAGCAGCCTTCACACCACAGATACGCAGTATTTT TRBV14 13 TRBJ2-3 . .
CASSPPQGANTGELFF TGTGCCAGCTCACCCCCACAAGGGGCGAACACCGGGGAGCTGTTTTTT TRBV18 16 TRBJ2-2 . .
CASSLGVSIMRYPLHF TGTGCCAGCAGCTTAGGAGTGTCCATCATGAGGTACCCCCTCCACTTT TRBV11-2 16 TRBJ1-6 . .
CASRTGDGNTEAFF TGTGCCAGCAGGACAGGGGACGGGAACACTGAAGCTTTCTTT TRBV6-5 14 TRBJ1-1 TRBD1 few
CASSPWGRGTEAFF TGTGCCAGCAGCCCTTGGGGCAGAGGCACTGAAGCTTTCTTT TRBV27 14 TRBJ1-1 . .